One sample yielded the 5 T cell receptor beta chains listed below, sequenced in a study of blood T cell repertoires in COVID-19. Assay: immunoSEQ multiplex PCR; the TCRdb copy retains only in-frame clones and omits some. The data contain 150,000 or so clones, 85% to 90% of them singletons. Sequences were obtained from peripheral blood. All receptors derive from a man aged 50 or older with active or convalescent COVID-19.

V usage is TRBV27 and J usage is TRBJ1-2; 7 bases match TRBD1. Germline CDR1 MNHEY, CDR2 SMNVEV (reference sequence). The CDR3 consists of 14 residues. Trimming cost V 5 bases and J 4 bases; bases outside gene matches: 7. This chain's CDR3 is CASSGRGRVYGYTF. The CDR3 DNA reads as TGTGCCAGCAGTGGAAGGGGGCGGGTCTATGGCTACACCTTC.

V and J are TRBV6-6 and TRBJ1-4; D perhaps matches TRBD1 (6 bases). Germline-derived CDR1 and CDR2 are MNHNY and SVGAGI (reference sequence). Trimming removed 5 bases at V and 3 bases at J, with 16 bases between. This CDR3 region has 16 residues. CDR3 sequence: CASSRETGLANEKLFF. CDR3 sequence (DNA): TGTGCCAGCAGTCGGGAAACAGGGCTGGCTAATGAAAAACTGTTTTTT.

This chain connects TRBV4-1 to TRBJ2-7; D unresolved. The CDR3 runs to 16 residues. CDR1 is MGHRA, CDR2 YSYEKL, per germline. V was clipped by 6 bases and J by 3 bases, with 21 bases between them. DNA for the CDR3: TGCGCCAGCAGTTTGCGTGCACAGACGTTAATCTACGAGCAGTACTTC. Translating gives CASSLRAQTLIYEQYF.

The J gene is TRBJ1-2, the V gene TRBV6-2 or TRBV6-3; 12 bases match TRBD1. The CDR3 spans 17 residues. Germline CDR1 and CDR2: MNHEY and SVGEGT. J was trimmed by 3 bases and V by 6 bases; bases with no gene match: 11. The CDR3 nucleotides read TGTGCCAGCAGCCCTGGGGACAGGGGGCTTCGTGACTATGGCTACACCTTC. It yields the protein CASSPGDRGLRDYGYTF.

J is TRBJ2-1 and V is TRBV11-1, with D possibly matching TRBD2 (6 bases). This CDR3 comprises 14 residues. The V end lost 3 bases, the J end lost 6 bases, and 12 bases lay between the germline ends. Germline V gene sequence: CDR1 SGHAT, CDR2 FQDESV (reference sequence). CDR3: CASSFTAGGNEQFF. The CDR3 DNA reads as TGTGCCAGCAGCTTTACGGCCGGGGGCAATGAGCAGTTCTTC.